These 18 T cell receptor beta chains were all obtained from the same sample, sequenced in a study of OX40 agonist ivuxolimab in advanced cancers. Measured with immunoSEQ multiplex PCR; TCRdb has only the in-frame clones, and not every one. The sample lists 75,000 to 95,000 clones, roughly 90% occurring once. Sequenced here: CD4+ or CD8+ T cells sorted from blood, sampled in a trial of the OX40 agonist ivuxolimab. The receptors here all came from an adult with an advanced solid tumor such as melanoma, head and neck, liver or kidney cancer.

The chain joins TRBV7-2 to TRBJ2-7; D may be TRBD1 (5 bases). V shed 5 bases and J shed 3 bases, with 14 bases lying between them. Looked up from germline, CDR1 is SGHTA and CDR2 is FQGNSA. The CDR3 contains 14 residues. In nucleotides, the CDR3 is TGTGCCAGCAGCGATTATAATCAGGGCTACGAGCAGTACTTC. Residues: CASSDYNQGYEQYF.

The chain links TRBV5-1 to TRBJ2-5, with D unclear. Trimming took off 6 bases at V and 3 bases at J, with 12 bases between the two ends. The CDR3 has 13 residues. Germline V gene sequence: CDR1 SGHRS, CDR2 YFSETQ. The chain's CDR3 is CASKETHEETQYF. The CDR3, as DNA: TGCGCCAGCAAGGAGACACATGAAGAGACCCAGTACTTC.

The gene calls are TRBV28 and TRBJ2-3; no clear D. Trimming removed 5 bases from V and 2 bases from J, with 14 bases in between. Germline CDR1 and CDR2: MDHEN and SYDVKM. The CDR3 has 15 amino acids. The CDR3 DNA reads TGTGCCAGCAGTCTTCGGACCTCCACCACAGATACGCAGTATTTT. Protein sequence: CASSLRTSTTDTQYF.

J is TRBJ2-5 and V is TRBV5-1; D possibly corresponds to TRBD2 (7 bases). Germline V lookup: CDR1 SGHRS, CDR2 YFSETQ. Deletions cut 0 bases from V and 5 bases from J, with 14 bases between. This CDR3 has 15 amino acids. CDR3 residues: CASSLVGGAVETQYF. The DNA for the CDR3 is TGCGCCAGCAGCTTGGTAGGGGGGGCCGTGGAGACCCAGTACTTC.

The V and J genes are TRBV5-6 and TRBJ1-2; D unclear. Germline V gene sequence: CDR1 SGHDT, CDR2 YYEEEE. V was shortened by 8 bases and J by 0 bases, with 11 bases between the two germline ends. CDR3 size: 13 residues. DNA for the CDR3: TGTGCCAGATTAAAACGCGCTAACTATGGCTACACCTTC. Amino acids: CARLKRANYGYTF.

As to this clone: Germline and junction disagree at one end, which may indicate a read error. The J gene is TRBJ2-2, the V gene TRBV28; D is possibly TRBD2 (6 bases). Germline V gives CDR1 MDHEN, CDR2 SYDVKM. The CDR3 sequence is 13 residues long. CDR3 in amino acids: CASIGGNAGELFF. The DNA for the CDR3 is TGTGCCAGCATAGGCGGGAACGCCGGGGAGCTGTTTTTT.

This chain connects TRBV5-1 to TRBJ1-1; TRBD1 aligns across 7 bases. The CDR3 covers 18 residues. The junction had 14 bases not matched to a gene; V was cut back by 0 bases and J by 3 bases. Per the germline V gene, CDR1 is SGHRS and CDR2 is YFSETQ. In DNA form, the CDR3 reads TGCGCCAGCAGCTTGGTAGGGCCAGGGGGGAGTGCTTACACTGAAGCTTTCTTT. Amino acids: CASSLVGPGGSAYTEAFF.

This clone showed up just a few times. V gene TRBV2 combines with J gene TRBJ2-1, with 13 bases identical to TRBD2. Germline values: CDR1 SNHLY, CDR2 FYNNEI. Losses at the gene ends were 6 bases for V and 10 bases for J; bases not matched to a gene: 12. The length of the CDR3 is 16 residues. CDR3 in DNA: TGTGCCAGCAGGGCACTAGCGGGAGGGCCAGACTCCGAGCAGTTCTTC. Amino acid sequence: CASRALAGGPDSEQFF.

The V call is TRBV7-9, the J call TRBJ2-5, with 7 bases matching TRBD2. The V and J ends lost 6 bases and 4 bases, in that order; junction bases with no gene match: 5. This CDR3 is 13 amino acids long. Germline CDR1 SEHNR, CDR2 FQNEAQ (reference sequence). CDR3: CASSRGLGETQYF. The CDR3 nucleotides are TGTGCCAGCAGTCGCGGACTAGGAGAGACCCAGTACTTC.

The chain combines TRBV4-1 with TRBJ2-6; perhaps TRBD1 as D (6 bases). The CDR3 runs 18 residues. Germline V gene sequence: CDR1 MGHRA, CDR2 YSYEKL. The V gene lost 4 bases and the J gene lost 0 bases, with 16 bases spanning the gap. The CDR3 DNA sequence: TGCGCCAGCAGCCCCCAATGGATACAGGGCTCTGGGGCCAACGTCCTGACTTTC. Its protein product is CASSPQWIQGSGANVLTF.

The chain carries TRBV18 and TRBJ2-1, with TRBD1 as a possible D gene (6 bases). V was shortened by 4 bases and J by 4 bases, with 11 bases between the two germline ends. The CDR3 is made up of 14 amino acids. The germline CDR1 and CDR2 sequences are KGHSH and LQKENI. CDR3 amino acids: CASSQTGIYNEQFF. Here the CDR3 DNA reads TGTGCCAGCTCACAGACAGGAATTTACAATGAGCAGTTCTTC.

This rearrangement joins TRBV11-2 to TRBJ2-7, with 9 bases fitting TRBD1. The CDR3 totals 14 residues. J lost 5 bases, V lost 5 bases, and 7 bases had no gene match. Germline loops: CDR1 SGHAT, CDR2 FQNNGV. The CDR3: CASSPGQGSHEQYF. CDR3 coding DNA: TGTGCCAGCAGCCCCGGACAGGGGTCACACGAGCAGTACTTC.

The J gene is TRBJ2-3, the V gene TRBV27; the match to TRBD2 covers 12 bases. The germline V gene has CDR1 MNHEY and CDR2 SMNVEV (reference sequence). The CDR3 covers 18 residues. The ends lost 5 bases at V and 4 bases at J; junction bases unmatched: 13. The DNA for the CDR3 is TGTGCCAGCAGTACTAGCGGGAGGCCCTTCGGTTCGTCAGATACGCAGTATTTT. This gives the protein CASSTSGRPFGSSDTQYF.

The chain is built from TRBV6-1 and TRBJ1-1; 7 positions agree with TRBD1. V shed 11 bases, J shed 5 bases, and the junction held 17 bases outside the gene matches. CDR1 and CDR2 from the germline V gene are MNHNS and SASEGT. The CDR3 sequence is 15 residues long. CDR3 residues: CAGTPRDSKRTEAFF. The CDR3 region has the DNA TGTGCCGGCACGCCTCGGGACAGCAAACGGACTGAAGCTTTCTTT.

Regarding this clone: One end of the junction is discordant with germline, which a read error may explain. The chain is built from TRBV6-5 and TRBJ2-1; 14 nucleotides match TRBD2. In germline, CDR1 is MNHEY, CDR2 SVGAGI. The length of the CDR3 is 16 residues. The CDR3 sequence: CASSSVGLAGVYDQFF. DNA for the CDR3: TGTGCCAGCAGTTCGGTGGGACTAGCGGGGGTCTATGACCAGTTCTTC.

The chain couples TRBV15 to TRBJ2-5; D ambiguous. Looked up from germline, CDR1 is LNHNV and CDR2 is YYDKDF (reference sequence). The V gene lost 0 bases and the J gene lost 4 bases, with 6 bases spanning the gap. The CDR3 sequence is 13 residues long. The CDR3: CATSRDQGETQYF. For the CDR3, the DNA is TGTGCCACCAGCAGAGATCAAGGAGAGACCCAGTACTTC.

J is TRBJ2-2 and V is TRBV4-3, with TRBD2 identical over 7 bases. Germline assignment: CDR1 LGHNA and CDR2 YSLEER. The CDR3 sequence is 16 residues long. The V and J ends lost 2 bases and 4 bases, in that order; junction bases with no gene match: 7. CDR3 sequence reads: CASSQPRSGATGELFF. CDR3 bases: TGCGCCAGCAGCCAACCACGGAGCGGGGCCACCGGGGAGCTGTTTTTT.

The count of this clone is one. V gene TRBV7-2 combines with J gene TRBJ2-7; D is possibly TRBD1 (5 bases). The CDR3 covers 15 residues. The V end lost 7 bases, the J end lost 0 bases, and 16 bases lay between the germline ends. Germline loops: CDR1 SGHTA, CDR2 FQGNSA. Here the CDR3 reads CASKYVQGSSYEQYF. CDR3 DNA sequence: TGTGCCAGCAAATATGTGCAGGGCTCCTCCTACGAGCAGTACTTC. The full variable domain, rest sourced from reference TRBV7-2 and TRBJ2-7, is GAGVSQSPSNKVTEKGKDVELRCDPISGHTALYWYRQSLGQGLEFLIYFQGNSAPDKSGLPSDRFSAERTGGSVSTLTIQRTQQEDSAVYLCASKYVQGSSYEQYFGPGTRLTVT.